This T cell receptor beta chain was obtained from a study of cytomegalovirus exposure and HLA in healthy donors. About this clone itself: Its target is not known.

Study-level points and caveats: As a later analysis revealed, most CMV-associated TCR beta chains appeared HLA-restricted. Only CMV serostatus was available as immune exposure information.

Use of 60 Vbeta and 13 Jbeta primers characterized the PCR. TCRdb's table, derived via immunoSEQ multiplex PCR, lists solely in-frame clones and lacks some. The sample lists 100,000 to 150,000 clones; around 77% were seen once. The origin of this receptor is a woman aged 40-49 years in good health and CMV-seropositive. The specimen sequenced was PBMCs.

The CDR3 sequence: CATRRAGSYNEQFF. CDR3 DNA sequence: TGTGCCACGCGGAGGGCCGGCTCCTACAATGAGCAGTTCTTC. V usage is TRBV19 and J usage is TRBJ2-1, with TRBD2 as a possible D gene (6 bases). Germline lookup yields CDR1 LNHDA and CDR2 SQIVND (reference sequence). The V end lost 10 bases, the J end lost 0 bases, and 13 bases lay between the germline ends. This CDR3 spans 14 amino acids.